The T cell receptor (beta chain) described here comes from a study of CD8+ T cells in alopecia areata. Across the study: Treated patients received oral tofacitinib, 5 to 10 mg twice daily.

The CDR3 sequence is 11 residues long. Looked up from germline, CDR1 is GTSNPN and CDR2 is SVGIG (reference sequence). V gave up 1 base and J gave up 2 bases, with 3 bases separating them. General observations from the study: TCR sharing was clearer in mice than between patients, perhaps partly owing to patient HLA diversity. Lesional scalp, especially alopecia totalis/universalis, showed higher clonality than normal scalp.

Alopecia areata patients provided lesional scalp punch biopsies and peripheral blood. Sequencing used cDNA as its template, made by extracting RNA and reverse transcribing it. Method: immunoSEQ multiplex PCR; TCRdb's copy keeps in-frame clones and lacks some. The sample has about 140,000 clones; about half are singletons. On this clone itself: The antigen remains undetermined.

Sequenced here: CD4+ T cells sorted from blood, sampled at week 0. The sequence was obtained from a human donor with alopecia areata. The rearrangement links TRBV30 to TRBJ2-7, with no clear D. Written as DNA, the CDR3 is TGTGCCTGGAGTGCCCCCTACGAGCAGTACTTC. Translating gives CAWSAPYEQYF.